This T cell receptor (beta chain) was retrieved from a study of T cell responses to AZD1222 COVID-19 vaccine. Germline V lookup: CDR1 SGHRS, CDR2 YFSETQ. With V trimmed by 0 bases and J by 7 bases, 5 bases remained unmatched. The CDR3 covers 14 residues. Clones were read by immunoSEQ multiplex PCR, and TCRdb kept only the in-frame ones, dropping some. The sample records over 110,000 clones, approximately 93% being singletons. Note on this clone: Its antigen remains unidentified.

Study-level results: The breadth and depth of Spike-specific TCRs increased once two AZD1222 doses had been given. The donors showed a predominance of white British ancestry and of females, with possible underestimation of clonal diversity. As reported, nearly half of all spike-specific TCRs target variant regions that are unmutated.

The chain joins TRBV5-1 to TRBJ1-2, with 8 bases identical to TRBD1. Specimen: peripheral blood, collected after recovery from COVID-19. The source is an adult who had recovered from COVID-19. CDR3 DNA sequence: TGCGCCAGCAGCTTGGGTACAGGGGGAGGTGGCTACACCTTC. This codes for CASSLGTGGGGYTF.